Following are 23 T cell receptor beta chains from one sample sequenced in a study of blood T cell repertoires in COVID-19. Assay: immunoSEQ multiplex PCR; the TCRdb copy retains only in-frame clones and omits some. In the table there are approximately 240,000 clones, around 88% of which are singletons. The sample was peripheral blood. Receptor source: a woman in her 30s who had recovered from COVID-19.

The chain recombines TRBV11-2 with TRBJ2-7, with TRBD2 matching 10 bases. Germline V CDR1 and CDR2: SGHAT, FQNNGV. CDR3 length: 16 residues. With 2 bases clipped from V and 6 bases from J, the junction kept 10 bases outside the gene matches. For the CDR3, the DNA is TGTGCCAGCAGCTTACTGAAACAAGCGGGGGGGCTCGAGCAGTACTTC. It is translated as CASSLLKQAGGLEQYF.

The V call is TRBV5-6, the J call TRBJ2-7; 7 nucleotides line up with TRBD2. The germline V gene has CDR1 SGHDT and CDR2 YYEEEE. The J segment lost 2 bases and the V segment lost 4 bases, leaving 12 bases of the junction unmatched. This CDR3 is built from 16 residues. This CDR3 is CASSPHPRLAAYEQYF. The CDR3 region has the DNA TGTGCCAGCAGCCCCCACCCTCGGCTAGCGGCCTACGAGCAGTACTTC.

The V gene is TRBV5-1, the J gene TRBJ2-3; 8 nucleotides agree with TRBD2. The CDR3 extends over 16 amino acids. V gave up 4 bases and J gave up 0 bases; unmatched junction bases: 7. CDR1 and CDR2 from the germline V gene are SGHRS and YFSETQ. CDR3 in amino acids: CASSAGLASSTDTQYF. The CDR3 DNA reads TGCGCCAGCAGCGCCGGACTAGCTTCTAGCACAGATACGCAGTATTTT. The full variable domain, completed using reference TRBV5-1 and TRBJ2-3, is KAGVTQTPRYLIKTRGQQVTLSCSPISGHRSVSWYQQTPGQGLQFLFEYFSETQRNKGNFPGRFSGRQFSNSRSEMNVSTLELGDSALYLCASSAGLASSTDTQYFGPGTRLTVL.

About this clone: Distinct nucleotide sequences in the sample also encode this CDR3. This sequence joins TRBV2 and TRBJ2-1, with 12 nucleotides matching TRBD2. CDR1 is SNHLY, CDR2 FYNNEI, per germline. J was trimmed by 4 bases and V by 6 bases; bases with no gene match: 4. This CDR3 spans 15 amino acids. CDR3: CASRVTSGGYNEQFF. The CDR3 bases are TGTGCCAGCAGGGTGACTAGCGGGGGTTACAATGAGCAGTTCTTC.

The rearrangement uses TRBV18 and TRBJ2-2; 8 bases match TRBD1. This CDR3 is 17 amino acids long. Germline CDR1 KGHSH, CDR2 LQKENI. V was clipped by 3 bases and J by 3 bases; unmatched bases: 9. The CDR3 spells CASSPLTGEVYTGELFF. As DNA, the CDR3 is TGTGCCAGCTCACCCCTGACAGGGGAAGTCTACACCGGGGAGCTGTTTTTT.

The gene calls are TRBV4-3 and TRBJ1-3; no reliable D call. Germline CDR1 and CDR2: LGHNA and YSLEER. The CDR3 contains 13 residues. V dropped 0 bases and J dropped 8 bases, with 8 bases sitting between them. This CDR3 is CASSQEWTDTIYF. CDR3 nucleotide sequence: TGCGCCAGCAGCCAAGAATGGACTGACACCATATATTTT.

CDR3 DNA sequence: TGTGCCAGCAGCCCCGGGACCGGGGGGGGTGAGCAGTTCTTC. Translating gives CASSPGTGGGEQFF. The chain is built from TRBV6-5 and TRBJ2-1; TRBD2 aligns across 8 bases. The germline V gene has CDR1 MNHEY and CDR2 SVGAGI. The CDR3 has 14 amino acids. J lost 9 bases, V lost 6 bases, and 10 bases had no gene match.

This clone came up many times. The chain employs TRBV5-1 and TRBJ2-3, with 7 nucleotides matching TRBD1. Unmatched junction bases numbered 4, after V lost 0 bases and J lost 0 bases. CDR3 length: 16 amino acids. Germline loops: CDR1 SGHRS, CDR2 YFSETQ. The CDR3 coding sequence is TGCGCCAGCAGCTTGGCCCCACAGGGGAGCACAGATACGCAGTATTTT. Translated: CASSLAPQGSTDTQYF. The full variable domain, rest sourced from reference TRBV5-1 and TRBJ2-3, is KAGVTQTPRYLIKTRGQQVTLSCSPISGHRSVSWYQQTPGQGLQFLFEYFSETQRNKGNFPGRFSGRQFSNSRSEMNVSTLELGDSALYLCASSLAPQGSTDTQYFGPGTRLTVL.

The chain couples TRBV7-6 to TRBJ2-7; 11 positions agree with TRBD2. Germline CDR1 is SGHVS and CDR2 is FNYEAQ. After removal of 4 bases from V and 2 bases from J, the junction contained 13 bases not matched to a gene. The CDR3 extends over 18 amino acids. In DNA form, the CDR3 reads TGTGCCAGCAGCTCTAAAAAACAGACTAGCGGGGACCCCTACGAGCAGTACTTC. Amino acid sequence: CASSSKKQTSGDPYEQYF.

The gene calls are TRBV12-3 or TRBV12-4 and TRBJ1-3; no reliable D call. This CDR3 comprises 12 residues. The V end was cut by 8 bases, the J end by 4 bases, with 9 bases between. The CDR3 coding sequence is TGTGCCAGCCACTCCGGGGGAAACACCATATATTTT. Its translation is CASHSGGNTIYF.

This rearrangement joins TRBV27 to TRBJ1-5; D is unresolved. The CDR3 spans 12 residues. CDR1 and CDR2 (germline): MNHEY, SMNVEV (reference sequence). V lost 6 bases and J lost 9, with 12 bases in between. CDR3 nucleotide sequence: TGTGCCAGCAGCTCCCCGCCCGGGCCCCAGCATTTT. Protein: CASSSPPGPQHF.

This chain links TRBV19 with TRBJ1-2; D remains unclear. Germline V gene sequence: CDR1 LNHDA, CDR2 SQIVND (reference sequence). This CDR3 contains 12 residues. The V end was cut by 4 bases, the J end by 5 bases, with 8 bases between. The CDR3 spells CASSRTAYGYTF. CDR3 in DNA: TGTGCCAGTAGTAGAACAGCTTATGGCTACACCTTC.

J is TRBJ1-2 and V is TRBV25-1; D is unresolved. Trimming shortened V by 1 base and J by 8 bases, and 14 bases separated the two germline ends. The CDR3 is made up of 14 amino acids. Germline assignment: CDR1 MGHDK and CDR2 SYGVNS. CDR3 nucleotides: TGTGCCAGCAGTGAATTCCCGGGAGTTGGAGGCTACACCTTC. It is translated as CASSEFPGVGGYTF.

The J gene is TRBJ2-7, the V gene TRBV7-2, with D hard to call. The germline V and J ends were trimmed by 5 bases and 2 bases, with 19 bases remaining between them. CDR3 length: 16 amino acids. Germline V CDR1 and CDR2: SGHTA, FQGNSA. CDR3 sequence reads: CASSTRHEAPTYEQYF. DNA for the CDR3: TGTGCCAGCAGCACACGCCATGAGGCACCGACCTACGAGCAGTACTTC.

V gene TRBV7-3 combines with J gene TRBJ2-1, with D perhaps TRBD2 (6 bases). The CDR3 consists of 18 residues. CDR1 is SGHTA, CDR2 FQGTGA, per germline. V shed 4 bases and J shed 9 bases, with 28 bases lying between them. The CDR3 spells CASSSKYRGSTSLGEQFF. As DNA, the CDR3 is TGTGCCAGCAGCTCCAAATACCGGGGCTCGACTAGTCTTGGTGAGCAGTTCTTC.

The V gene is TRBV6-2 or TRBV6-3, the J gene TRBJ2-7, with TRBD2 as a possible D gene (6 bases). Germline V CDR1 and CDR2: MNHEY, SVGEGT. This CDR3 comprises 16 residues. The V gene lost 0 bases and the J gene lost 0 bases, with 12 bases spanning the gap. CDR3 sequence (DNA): TGTGCCAGCAGTTACTCGATTGGGGGGATCTCCTACGAGCAGTACTTC. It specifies CASSYSIGGISYEQYF.

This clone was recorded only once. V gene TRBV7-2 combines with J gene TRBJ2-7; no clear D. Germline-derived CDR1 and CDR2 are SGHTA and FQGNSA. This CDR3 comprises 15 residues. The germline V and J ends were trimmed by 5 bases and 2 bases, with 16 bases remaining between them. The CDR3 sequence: CASSPSKVAAYEQYF. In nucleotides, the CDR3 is TGTGCCAGCAGCCCCTCGAAGGTAGCAGCCTACGAGCAGTACTTC. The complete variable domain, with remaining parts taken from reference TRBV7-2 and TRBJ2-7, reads GAGVSQSPSNKVTEKGKDVELRCDPISGHTALYWYRQSLGQGLEFLIYFQGNSAPDKSGLPSDRFSAERTGGSVSTLTIQRTQQEDSAVYLCASSPSKVAAYEQYFGPGTRLTVT.

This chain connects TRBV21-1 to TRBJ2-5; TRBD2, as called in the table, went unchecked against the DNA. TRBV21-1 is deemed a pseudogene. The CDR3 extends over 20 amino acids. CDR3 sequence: CASSKALKTGIGRTQETQYF. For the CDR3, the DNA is TGTGCCAGCAGCAAAGCACTTAAAACCGGGATCGGCAGGACCCAAGAGACCCAGTACTTC.

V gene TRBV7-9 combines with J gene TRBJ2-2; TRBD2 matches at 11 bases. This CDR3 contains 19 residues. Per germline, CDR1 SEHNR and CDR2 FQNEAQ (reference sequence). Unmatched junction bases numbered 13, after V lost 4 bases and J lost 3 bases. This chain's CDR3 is CASSSLDLLAGAYTGELFF. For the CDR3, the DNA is TGTGCCAGCAGCTCCCTCGATCTACTAGCGGGGGCGTACACCGGGGAGCTGTTTTTT.

CDR3 protein: CASSKFGGREQYF. CDR3 nucleotide sequence: TGTGCCAGCAGCAAATTTGGGGGCCGTGAGCAGTACTTC. The rearrangement joins TRBV21-1 to TRBJ2-7; TRBD1, the D gene given by the table, was not confirmed from the DNA. TRBV21-1 is recorded as a pseudogene. The length of the CDR3 is 13 residues.

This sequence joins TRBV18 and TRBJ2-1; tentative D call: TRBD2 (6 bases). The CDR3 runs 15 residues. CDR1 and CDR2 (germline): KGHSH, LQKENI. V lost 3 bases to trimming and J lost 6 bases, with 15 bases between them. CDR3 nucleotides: TGTGCCAGCTCACCCACGGTAGCGGAGGGCAATGAGCAGTTCTTC. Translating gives CASSPTVAEGNEQFF.

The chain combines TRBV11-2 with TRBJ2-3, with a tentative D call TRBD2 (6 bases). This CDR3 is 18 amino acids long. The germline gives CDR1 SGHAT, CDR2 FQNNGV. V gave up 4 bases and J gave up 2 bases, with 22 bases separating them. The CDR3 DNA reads TGTGCCAGCAGCTCTTCATTACAGGCTCGGGGGAACACAGATACGCAGTATTTT. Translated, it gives CASSSSLQARGNTDTQYF. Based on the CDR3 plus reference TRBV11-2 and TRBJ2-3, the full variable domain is EAGVAQSPRYKIIEKRQSVAFWCNPISGHATLYWYQQILGQGPKLLIQFQNNGVVDDSQLPKDRFSAERLKGVDSTLKIQPAKLEDSAVYLCASSSSLQARGNTDTQYFGPGTRLTVL.

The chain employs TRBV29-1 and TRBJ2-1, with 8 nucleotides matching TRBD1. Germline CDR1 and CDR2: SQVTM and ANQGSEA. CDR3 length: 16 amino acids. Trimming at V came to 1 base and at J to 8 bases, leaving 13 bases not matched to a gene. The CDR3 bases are TGCAGCGTTGAAGGAAGGGGCAGGGGGCGAACCTATGAGCAGTTCTTC. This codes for CSVEGRGRGRTYEQFF.